This T cell receptor (beta chain) comes out of a study of blood T cell repertoires in COVID-19. At the level of the study: The United States, Italy and Spain provided the acute and convalescent COVID-19 samples. The cDNA or gDNA used as material had been derived from T cells, B-cell-depleted T cells, or PBMCs.

It was during active infection that Seattle patients were enrolled and then longitudinally followed. Study processing details: By means of reference gene primer amplification, nucleated cell counts were estimated. Sequencing was performed with immunoSEQ multiplex PCR; in TCRdb, only in-frame clones are kept and a portion is missing. V and J calls and clone size are given by that table; D and trimming were obtained from the DNA. The sample carries some 350,000 clones, 85% to 90% recorded once. Germline V lookup: CDR1 SGHNT, CDR2 YYREEE (reference sequence). The CDR3 totals 16 residues. The junction had 8 bases not matched to a gene; V was cut back by 4 bases and J by 2 bases.

The TCR comes from a woman aged 70 to 79 with COVID-19, enrolled during active disease. The sequencing sample was made of peripheral blood. V gene TRBV5-4 combines with J gene TRBJ2-3, with TRBD2 matching over 9 bases. This chain's CDR3 is CASSPRLAANTDTQYF. The CDR3 DNA reads as TGTGCCAGCAGCCCAAGACTAGCGGCTAACACAGATACGCAGTATTTT.